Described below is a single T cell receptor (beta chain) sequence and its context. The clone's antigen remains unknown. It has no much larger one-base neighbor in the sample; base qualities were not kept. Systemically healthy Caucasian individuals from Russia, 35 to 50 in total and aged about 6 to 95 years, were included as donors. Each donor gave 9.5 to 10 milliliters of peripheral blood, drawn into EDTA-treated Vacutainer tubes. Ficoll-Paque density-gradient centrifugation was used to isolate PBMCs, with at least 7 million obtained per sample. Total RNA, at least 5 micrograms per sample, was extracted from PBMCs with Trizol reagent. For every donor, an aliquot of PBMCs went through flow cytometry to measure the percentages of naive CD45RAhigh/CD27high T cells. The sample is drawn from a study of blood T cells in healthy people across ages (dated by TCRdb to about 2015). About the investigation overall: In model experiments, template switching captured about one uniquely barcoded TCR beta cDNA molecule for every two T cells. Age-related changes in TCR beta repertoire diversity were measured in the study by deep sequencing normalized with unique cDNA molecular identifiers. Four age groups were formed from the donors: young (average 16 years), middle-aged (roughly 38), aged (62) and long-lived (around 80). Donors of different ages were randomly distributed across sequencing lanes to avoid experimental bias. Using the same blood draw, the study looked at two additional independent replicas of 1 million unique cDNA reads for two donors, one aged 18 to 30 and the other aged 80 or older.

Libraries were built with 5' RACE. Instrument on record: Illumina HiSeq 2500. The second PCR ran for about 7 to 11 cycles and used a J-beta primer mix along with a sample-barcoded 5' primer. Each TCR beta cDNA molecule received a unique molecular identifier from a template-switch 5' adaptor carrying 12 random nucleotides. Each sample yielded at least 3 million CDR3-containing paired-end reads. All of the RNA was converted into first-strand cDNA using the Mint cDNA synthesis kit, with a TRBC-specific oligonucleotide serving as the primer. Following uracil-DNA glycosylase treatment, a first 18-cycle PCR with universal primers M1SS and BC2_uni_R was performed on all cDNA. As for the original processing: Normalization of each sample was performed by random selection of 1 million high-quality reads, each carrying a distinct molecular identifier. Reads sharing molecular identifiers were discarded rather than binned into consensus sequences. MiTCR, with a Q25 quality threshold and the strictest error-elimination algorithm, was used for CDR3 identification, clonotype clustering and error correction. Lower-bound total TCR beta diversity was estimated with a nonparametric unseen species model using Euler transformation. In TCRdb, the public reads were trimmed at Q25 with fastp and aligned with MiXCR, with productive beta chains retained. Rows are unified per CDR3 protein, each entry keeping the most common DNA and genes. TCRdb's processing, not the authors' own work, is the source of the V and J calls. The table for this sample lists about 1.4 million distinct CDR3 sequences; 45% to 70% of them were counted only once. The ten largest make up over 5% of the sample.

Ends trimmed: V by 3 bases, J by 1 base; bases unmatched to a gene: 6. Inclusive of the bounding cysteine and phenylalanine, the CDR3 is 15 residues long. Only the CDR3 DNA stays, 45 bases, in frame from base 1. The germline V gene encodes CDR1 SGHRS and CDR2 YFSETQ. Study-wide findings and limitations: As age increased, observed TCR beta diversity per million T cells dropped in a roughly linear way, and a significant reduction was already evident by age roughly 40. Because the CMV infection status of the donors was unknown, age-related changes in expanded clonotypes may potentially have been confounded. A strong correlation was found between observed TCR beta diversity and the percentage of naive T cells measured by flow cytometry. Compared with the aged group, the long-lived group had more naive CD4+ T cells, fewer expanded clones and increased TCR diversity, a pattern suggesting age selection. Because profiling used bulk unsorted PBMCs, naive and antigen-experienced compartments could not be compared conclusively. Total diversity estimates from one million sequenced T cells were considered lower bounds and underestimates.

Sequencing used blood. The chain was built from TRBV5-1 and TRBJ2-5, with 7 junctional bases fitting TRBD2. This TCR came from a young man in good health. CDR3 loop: CASSYSGLLQETQYF. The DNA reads TGCGCCAGCAGCTACTCGGGACTACTCCAAGAGACCCAGTACTTC. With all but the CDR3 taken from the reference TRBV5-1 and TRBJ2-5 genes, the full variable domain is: KAGVTQTPRYLIKTRGQQVTLSCSPISGHRSVSWYQQTPGQGLQFLFEYFSETQRNKGNFPGRFSGRQFSNSRSEMNVSTLELGDSALYLCASSYSGLLQETQYFGPGTRLLVL.